This T cell receptor (beta chain) was profiled in a study of a mutant IDH1 vaccine in newly diagnosed glioma. Study context: The study started vaccination 4-6 weeks after radiotherapy alone, or with temozolomide cycles. Earlier treatment was radiotherapy, temozolomide, or both, with most getting both. Study-level results: Apparently, pseudoprogression bore no relation to changes among the top peripheral T cell clonotypes. Evidence of vaccine-induced immune responses was documented in around 93% of patients.

CDR3 size: 20 residues. Germline V gives CDR1 SNHLY, CDR2 FYNNEI. With 2 bases clipped from V and 4 bases from J, the junction kept 21 bases outside the gene matches. Regarding this clone: Its antigen is as yet unknown.

Method: immunoSEQ multiplex PCR; TCRdb's copy keeps in-frame clones and lacks some. The sample holds roughly 76,000 clones, over 75% seen once. Time point reported: week 23, last vaccination. Vaccine doses each comprised 300 ug of mutant IDH1 20-mer peptide, with topical imiquimod. The chain is built from TRBV2 and TRBJ1-2; 8 bases are a match to TRBD1. The sequence was collected from a young man with glioma. Some clones in this sample may be carry-over from other donors' samples. The sample in question was PBMCs, obtained from a glioma patient whose treatment included an IDH1 peptide vaccine. The CDR3 region has the DNA TGTGCCAGCAGTGAATCGGGGACAGGCGACCGAAGTATTTTTACCTATGGCTACACCTTC. Translation gives CASSESGTGDRSIFTYGYTF.